This T cell receptor (beta chain) was identified during a study of OX40 agonist ivuxolimab in advanced cancers. Study observations and caveats: Clones of CD4+ and CD8+ blood T cells grew by week 6 at doses of 0.1 to 3.0 mg/kg.

Sequenced by immunoSEQ multiplex PCR; TCRdb stores in-frame clones only, minus some. The data hold over 25,000 clones, with 80% observed a single time. To note about this clone: Antigen specificity is unknown.

Sequences were derived from CD4+ or CD8+ T cells sorted from blood, sampled in a trial of the OX40 agonist ivuxolimab. The source of this sequence is an adult with an advanced solid tumor such as melanoma, head and neck, liver or kidney cancer.

The CDR3: CASSSLGTENTEAFF. The CDR3 coding sequence is TGTGCCAGCAGCTCGTTAGGGACAGAGAACACTGAAGCTTTCTTT. This rearrangement joins TRBV7-2 to TRBJ1-1, with 7 bases lining up with TRBD1. The CDR3 totals 15 residues. Germline trimming cut 4 bases from V and 1 base from J; bases unmatched to any gene: 6. The germline CDR1 and CDR2 sequences are SGHTA and FQGNSA.